The present T cell receptor beta chain was sequenced within a study of blood T cell repertoires in COVID-19. The CDR3 length is 14 residues. In germline, CDR1 is MNHEY, CDR2 SVGAGI. The J segment lost 5 bases and the V segment lost 7 bases, leaving 10 bases of the junction unmatched. Original processing notes: Cell counts per sample came from amplifying reference gene primers. Profiling relied on immunoSEQ multiplex PCR, and the TCRdb table lists in-frame clones only, not all of them. Clone size and the V and J calls come from that table; the DNA yielded D and trimming. Of approximately 130,000 clones listed, around four fifths are singletons.

The sequenced sample consisted of peripheral blood. This chain uses TRBV6-5 with TRBJ1-1; 7 nucleotides align to TRBD1. This clonotype was obtained from a man aged 80 or over with acute or convalescent COVID-19. The CDR3 nucleotides are TGTGCCAGCATTCGAGTAGGGGGCTTTACTGAAGCTTTCTTT. This gives the protein CASIRVGGFTEAFF.